This is a list of T cell receptor beta chains from one sample in a study of T cell responses to AZD1222 COVID-19 vaccine. Method: immunoSEQ multiplex PCR; TCRdb's copy keeps in-frame clones and lacks some. The table shows 100,000 to 150,000 clones, with 89% occurring only once. Here the sequenced sample was peripheral blood, taken on day 0 of AZD1222 vaccination. These receptors came from an adult in good health. The CDR3 runs from the conserved cysteine through the conserved F or W.

TRBV6-5,CASSYSVGSEAFF
TRBV29-1,CSVVETGDEKLFF
TRBV14,CASSQEGFNSPLHF
TRBV18,CASSREEGRDEGYTF
TRBV9,CASSVAAGLTVGAFF
TRBV29-1,CSTHRGQGGYTF
TRBV9,CASSAIQGPVYGYTF
TRBV27,CASSFTGELSNYGYTF
TRBV5-4,CASSLNDGALSLKQFF
TRBV5-6,CATQLLAETDTQYF
TRBV5-1,CASSARTGPTNYGYTF
TRBV5-6,CASSVNTEAFF
TRBV2,CASNLQGMHQPQHF
TRBV10-3,CAISSDSYGYTF
TRBV18,CASSQIPMGIATKNIQYF
TRBV5-1,CASSVNQGTEAFF
TRBV7-9,CASSFTSGGDTQYF
TRBV14,CASSQAPGGYTEAFF
TRBV30,CAWRKGGFNQPQHF
TRBV5-1,CASSPGLAGLRDEQFF
TRBV5-5,CASSLLNRGNTEAFF
TRBV7-2,CASSFQNTEAFF
TRBV27,CASRTPGQGHGYTF
TRBV19,CASSPGGQGSYEQYF
TRBV2,CASSEGVIAYGYTF
TRBV6-5,CASSYSGNYQPQHF
TRBV7-2,CASSGNRQGTEAFF
TRBV3-1/TRBV3-2,CASSIFSYNEQFF
TRBV12-3/TRBV12-4,CASSGGNEQFF
TRBV19,CASSIWTGQSPQHF
TRBV18,CASSPKGNTIYF
TRBV30,CAWSALGRLNTIYF
TRBV29-1,CSVEKGRATEAFF
TRBV5-1,CASSLGQGMGTEAFF
TRBV30,CAWSVRSRRSPLHF
TRBV27,CASSFQPSYEQYF